Listed below are T cell receptor beta chains from one sample, sequenced in a study of molecular identifiers for immune sequencing clone quantification. TCRdb re-called the PCR reads with MiXCR, one entry per CDR3 protein. Of about 53,000 distinct CDR3 sequences in the sample, about a third are singletons; the top ten hold 3% to 4%. Sequences were obtained from naive CD8+ T cells from blood, with Jurkat cell RNA spiked in. Source of these receptors: a human donor in good health. Some libraries in this study had Jurkat cell RNA spiked in. Each CDR3 is given with its conserved first and last residue. The D gene is left open where the match is weak. A row's size may be missing; if present it is once, few, many or a size class.

CDR3nt	CDR3aa	j_gene	abundance	v_gene	d_gene
TGCGCCAGCAGCTACGGACAGGACTACAATGAGCAGTTCTTC	CASSYGQDYNEQFF	TRBJ2-1	.	TRBV4-1	TRBD1
TGTGCCAGCAGCTTGCCCGGGCTGGTAAATCGTAACCAGCCCCAGCATTTT	CASSLPGLVNRNQPQHF	TRBJ1-5	.	TRBV5-4	.
TGTGCCAGCAGTACCCACCGCGACAGCGCGCAGTATTTT	CASSTHRDSAQYF	TRBJ2-3	.	TRBV27	.
TGTGCCAGCAGCGTCGGGCCGTCTTATGGCTACACCTTC	CASSVGPSYGYTF	TRBJ1-2	.	TRBV7-8	.
TGTGCCAGCAGCGGCCGGGACTCCTTTACGGAGCAGTACTTC	CASSGRDSFTEQYF	TRBJ2-7	.	TRBV5-4	.
TGTGCCAGCTCCAGCGGGATGGAAAACATTCAGTACTTC	CASSSGMENIQYF	TRBJ2-4	.	TRBV9	TRBD2
TGTGCCAGCAGCCATTCTATTCGGGACAGCTCCTACGAGCAGTACTTC	CASSHSIRDSSYEQYF	TRBJ2-7	.	TRBV6-2/TRBV6-3	TRBD1
TGCGCCAGCAGCCAAGACAGACACCGCTCCTACGAGCAGTACTTC	CASSQDRHRSYEQYF	TRBJ2-7	.	TRBV4-3	.
TGCGCCAGCAGCCAGGCCGGGACGCCAAGCTCCTACGAGCAGTACTTC	CASSQAGTPSSYEQYF	TRBJ2-7	few	TRBV4-1	.
TGTGCCAGTAGTCAGCAGAACACTGAAGCTATCTTT	CASSQQNTEAIF	TRBJ1-1	.	TRBV19	.
TGCAGTGCCACCCCACAAGCGCTTGAGCAGTTCTTC	CSATPQALEQFF	TRBJ2-1	.	TRBV20-1	.
TGTGCCAGCCAGGGTGCCTACAATCAGCCCCAGCATTTT	CASQGAYNQPQHF	TRBJ1-5	.	TRBV27	.
TGCGCCAGCAGCTTGGTTCCAAGGACCGGAGGGTCCTACGAGCGGTACTTC	CASSLVPRTGGSYERYF	TRBJ2-7	.	TRBV5-1	.
TGTGCCAGCAGCTCCACCGGGACAGGGATGGAGACCCAGTACTTC	CASSSTGTGMETQYF	TRBJ2-5	.	TRBV7-9	TRBD1
TGCGCCAGCAGCCATTCCGTGGGGGCGGTCGGGGAGCTGTTTTTT	CASSHSVGAVGELFF	TRBJ2-2	.	TRBV4-3	.
TGTGCCACCACAGGGGTTGACACCGGGGAGCTGTTTTTT	CATTGVDTGELFF	TRBJ2-2	few	TRBV24-1	.
TGTGCCACCAGTGGTTTACAGGGAAGCACAGATACGCAGTATTTT	CATSGLQGSTDTQYF	TRBJ2-3	.	TRBV24-1	.
TGTGCCAGCAGCCCAACAGGGGGCCATGCGACCCAGTACTTC	CASSPTGGHATQYF	TRBJ2-5	.	TRBV7-8	TRBD1
TGTGCCAGCAGTGAAATGGGCTACGAGCAGTACTTC	CASSEMGYEQYF	TRBJ2-7	many	TRBV2	.
TGTGCCAGCAGTTTGGTGGACAAGGGAGCCTACGAGCAGTACTTC	CASSLVDKGAYEQYF	TRBJ2-7	.	TRBV28	.
TGTGCCAGCAGCCAAGGACCCGATAGCAATCAGCCCCAGCATTTT	CASSQGPDSNQPQHF	TRBJ1-5	.	TRBV4-2	.
TGTGCCAGCAGCTTGGAAATTTGGACGCACCCCCGGGAGCTGTTTTTT	CASSLEIWTHPRELFF	TRBJ2-2	.	TRBV5-3	.
TGTGCCATCAGTGAGTCTGGGGGGCCCTGGAGTGGAGAGACCCAGTACTTC	CAISESGGPWSGETQYF	TRBJ2-5	.	TRBV10-3	.
TGTGCCAGCAGTGACTTTACTAGCCGGTCCTACAATGAGCAGTTCTTC	CASSDFTSRSYNEQFF	TRBJ2-1	once	TRBV25-1	.
TGTGCCAGCAGTTATGCCCTAGCGGAGAGCACAGATACGCAGTATTTT	CASSYALAESTDTQYF	TRBJ2-3	.	TRBV6-2/TRBV6-3	TRBD2
TGTGCCAGCAGCTTAGTCATGGGGGTAAGGATGAACACTGAAGCTTTCTTT	CASSLVMGVRMNTEAFF	TRBJ1-1	.	TRBV7-9	.
TGTGCCAGCAGCCCCGGGAGGCGGACTGAAGCTTTCTTT	CASSPGRRTEAFF	TRBJ1-1	many	TRBV13	.
TGCAGCGTTGAAGATCGTGGGTCCGGCTACACCTTC	CSVEDRGSGYTF	TRBJ1-2	.	TRBV29-1	.
TGCAGCGTTGATTGGGGGAACGGCACAGATACGCAGTATTTT	CSVDWGNGTDTQYF	TRBJ2-3	.	TRBV29-1	.
TGTGCCACCAGTGAAAGCAGGGAGACTGGAAACACCATATATTTT	CATSESRETGNTIYF	TRBJ1-3	.	TRBV24-1	.
TGCAGCGGTGCGCTAGTTGAGACCGGGGAGCTGTTTTTT	CSGALVETGELFF	TRBJ2-2	.	TRBV29-1	.
TGCGCCAGCAGTGGGCCCCGCCAGGGGAATCCCTACGAGCAGTACTTC	CASSGPRQGNPYEQYF	TRBJ2-7	.	TRBV10-1	.
TGTGCCAGTAGTCTTCCTGGGGAGTCTACAGATACGCAGTATTTT	CASSLPGESTDTQYF	TRBJ2-3	many	TRBV19	.
TGTGCCAGCAGCCCTACGTCCTCCCCAGATACGCAGTATTTT	CASSPTSSPDTQYF	TRBJ2-3	many	TRBV28	.
TGTGCCAGCAGCTTAAGCGGGTATGCGAAATACGAGCAGTACTTC	CASSLSGYAKYEQYF	TRBJ2-7	.	TRBV7-2	.
TGTGCCAGCAGCTTAGGGGACAGTTTCGCCGGGGAGCTGTTTTTT	CASSLGDSFAGELFF	TRBJ2-2	.	TRBV7-6	TRBD1
TGTGCCACCAGCAGAGAACTAGCGGGAGATGAGACCCAGTACTTC	CATSRELAGDETQYF	TRBJ2-5	many	TRBV15	TRBD2
TGTGCCAGCAGCTTAGGTGTTGACGGGGGCGCAGCAAACATTCAGTACTTC	CASSLGVDGGAANIQYF	TRBJ2-4	many	TRBV13	.
TGTGCCAGCAGCTTGTGGGAGGCGACCTACGTGCAGTACTTC	CASSLWEATYVQYF	TRBJ2-7	.	TRBV7-6	.
TGTGCCAGCAGGACCCCAGACACTTCCGGGGAGCTGTTTTTT	CASRTPDTSGELFF	TRBJ2-2	few	TRBV12-3/TRBV12-4	.
TGTGCCAGCAGCCAAGCTCCCAGGGATCATCAGCCCCAGCATTTT	CASSQAPRDHQPQHF	TRBJ1-5	.	TRBV4-2	.
TGCAGTGCTAGAGAGCCGGGACAGGTAGACTACGAGCAGTACTTC	CSAREPGQVDYEQYF	TRBJ2-7	few	TRBV20-1	TRBD1
TGTGCCAGCAGTTCCCCCCGGGTGCAATACGAGCAGTACTTC	CASSSPRVQYEQYF	TRBJ2-7	.	TRBV12-3/TRBV12-4	.
TGTGCCAGCTGTCCAGGGACAGGGGGTCAGCCCCAGCATTTT	CASCPGTGGQPQHF	TRBJ1-5	.	TRBV28	TRBD1
TGTGCCAGCAGGAAGACGAACACCGGGGAGCTGTTTTTT	CASRKTNTGELFF	TRBJ2-2	.	TRBV5-4	.
TGCGCCAGCAGCCAAGATGTAGGGGGGGCAACCTACGAGCAGTACTTC	CASSQDVGGATYEQYF	TRBJ2-7	.	TRBV4-1	.
TGCAGTGCTAGAGGGGGCCAGAGCTCCTACAATGAGCAGTTCTTC	CSARGGQSSYNEQFF	TRBJ2-1	.	TRBV20-1	.
TGTGCCAGCGGACGGACAGGGGGGCAGTATTTT	CASGRTGGQYF	TRBJ2-3	.	TRBV11-2	TRBD1
TGTGCCAGCAGTTTTGGGGTCGGCTACACCTTC	CASSFGVGYTF	TRBJ1-2	.	TRBV12-3/TRBV12-4	.
TGTGCCAGCAGCCCAAAAGAGCCCCTAAGGTACGAGCAGTACTTC	CASSPKEPLRYEQYF	TRBJ2-7	many	TRBV7-2	.
TGCGCCAGCAGCCAGGGGGGACAGGGGAGAACTGAAGCTTTCTTT	CASSQGGQGRTEAFF	TRBJ1-1	once	TRBV4-1	TRBD1
TGCAGTGCTAGATACATACAGGGAAACTATGGCTACACCTTC	CSARYIQGNYGYTF	TRBJ1-2	.	TRBV20-1	.
TGTGCCAGCAGCCGGAAGGGGGCTCGGGGAGAGACCCAGTACTTC	CASSRKGARGETQYF	TRBJ2-5	many	TRBV12-3/TRBV12-4	TRBD1
TGTGCCAGCAGTTCCAGTCTGAGCTCCTACGAGCAGTACTTC	CASSSSLSSYEQYF	TRBJ2-7	many	TRBV28	.
TGCGCCAGCAGCCAAGATAGAGGGACCTACGAGCAGTACTTC	CASSQDRGTYEQYF	TRBJ2-7	.	TRBV4-3	.
TGTGCCAGCACCGAAACAGGGGAACAGTTCTTC	CASTETGEQFF	TRBJ2-1	few	TRBV6-2/TRBV6-3	TRBD1
TGCAGTGCTACCAGCCTAAGACAGGGAGCCTACGAGCAGTACTTC	CSATSLRQGAYEQYF	TRBJ2-7	.	TRBV20-1	TRBD1